The sequence of this TCR beta chain was determined in a study of neurological immune-mediated disorders. 5'RACE employing 10-nucleotide random UMIs yielded the cDNA. TCRdb called the 5' RACE reads again in MiXCR, with one record for every CDR3 protein. The profile shows some 50,000 distinct CDR3 sequences, roughly 13% of them singletons. Time point noted: longitudinal time-point 2. The unsorted libraries were prepared from 2 million PBMCs (stored at -80 C). The source material was PBMCs. The origin of this receptor is a male donor with HTLV-1-associated myelopathy (HAM/TSP).

The CDR3: CASSLSTTDTQYF. CDR3 nucleotide sequence: TGCGCCAGCAGCTTGAGTACCACAGATACGCAGTATTTT. The V and J genes are TRBV5-1 and TRBJ2-3, with D unresolved. Germline CDR1 is SGHRS and CDR2 is YFSETQ. V lost 1 base and J lost 2, with 5 bases in between. The CDR3 is 13 residues long.